This entry concerns a single T cell receptor beta chain. Its target is unknown. These data are taken from a study of CD8+CD57+ T cells in acquired aplastic anemia. As for the study in general: Mean DNA quantity obtained from sorted CD4+ and CD8+ cells was 2.5 to 4 ug. There were some 9.8 million reads, on average, for CD4+ cells from healthy donors. Study-wide results and limits: Patients shared about 30 CD8+ CDR3 sequences with controls.

CDR3 size: 15 residues. V dropped 2 bases and J dropped 9 bases, with 17 bases sitting between them. The germline V gene has CDR1 MRHNA and CDR2 SNTAGT. TCR beta VDJ and CDR3 profiles were obtained from a genomic DNA template. Each CDR3 protein gets one entry after TCRdb re-called the reads with MiXCR. Of about 48,000 distinct CDR3 sequences listed, roughly 69% are singletons. The sample comprised sorted CD4+, CD8+, or CD8+CD57+ T cells (not recorded which) from PBMCs. The receptor comes from a human donor in good health, serving as a control. This chain uses TRBV6-4 with TRBJ2-1; no reliable D call. The CDR3 protein is CASSDHVGQVGEQFF. The CDR3, as DNA: TGTGCCAGCAGTGACCATGTGGGCCAGGTCGGTGAGCAGTTCTTC.